Below are 29 T cell receptor beta chains sequenced from a single sample in a study of T cells in localized non-small cell lung cancer. The data were produced by immunoSEQ multiplex PCR, yet TCRdb's version contains in-frame clones alone and is incomplete. The sample has 9,500 to 10,000 clones, 90% seen once; the top ten hold 15% to 20%. The sequencing here drew on peripheral blood, taken before any cancer treatment. Every receptor here comes from a male donor older than 55 with stage III squamous cell lung carcinoma.

This clone came up once. V and J are TRBV6-1 and TRBJ1-1; TRBD1 agrees at 12 bases. Germline trimming cut 5 bases from V and 5 bases from J; bases unmatched to any gene: 6. Germline V CDR1 and CDR2: MNHNS, SASEGT. The CDR3 is made up of 15 amino acids. The CDR3 loop reads CASSIRDRGQTEAFF. In nucleotides, the CDR3 is TGTGCCAGCAGTATAAGGGACAGGGGGCAGACTGAAGCTTTCTTT.

This chain joins TRBV6-6 and TRBJ2-1, with 8 nucleotides matching TRBD1. The CDR3 length is 12 residues. Trimming at V came to 5 bases and at J to 8 bases, leaving 2 bases not matched to a gene. The germline CDR1 and CDR2 sequences are MNHNY and SVGAGI (reference sequence). The CDR3 spells CASSPGGDEQFF. In DNA form, the CDR3 reads TGTGCCAGCAGTCCAGGGGGCGATGAGCAGTTCTTC.

The chain couples TRBV6-1 to TRBJ1-1; D gene unclear. The V gene's germline CDR1 is MNHNS and CDR2 SASEGT. The CDR3 covers 14 residues. V gave up 5 bases and J gave up 0 bases, with 10 bases separating them. CDR3 DNA: TGTGCCAGCAGTCCACGGGTAATGAACACTGAAGCTTTCTTT. This encodes CASSPRVMNTEAFF.

V is TRBV29-1 and J is TRBJ2-3; the match to TRBD2 covers 11 bases. This CDR3 is built from 15 residues. In germline, CDR1 is SQVTM, CDR2 ANQGSEA. V shed 4 bases and J 3 bases; nucleotides not matched to a gene: 6. The CDR3 region has the DNA TGCAGCGTTGTAACCGGGACTAGCGGAACAGATACGCAGTATTTT. Residues: CSVVTGTSGTDTQYF.

Note on this clone: One junction end disagrees with the germline gene, perhaps due to a read error. The chain has TRBV28 and TRBJ2-3; possible D gene TRBD1, 6 bases. Per germline, CDR1 MDHEN and CDR2 SYDVKM. The CDR3 extends over 15 amino acids. DNA for the CDR3: TGTGCCAGCAGCTTATTACCTACAGGGAGAGATACGCAGTATTTT. It translates to CASSLLPTGRDTQYF.

The chain is built from TRBV19 and TRBJ2-2; TRBD2 matches 8 bases. The V segment lost 5 bases and the J segment 6 bases; nucleotides outside the gene matches: 5. The CDR3 covers 14 residues. Germline CDR1 reads LNHDA; CDR2 reads SQIVND (reference sequence). This CDR3 reads CASSPGLVSGELFF. The CDR3 DNA reads as TGTGCCAGTAGTCCGGGACTAGTTTCCGGGGAGCTGTTTTTT.

This chain joins TRBV7-8 and TRBJ1-1; D is unclear. Trimming left V 6 bases short and J 4 bases short, with 9 bases between. The germline V gene has CDR1 SGHVS and CDR2 FQNEAQ. The CDR3 contains 12 residues. Written as DNA, the CDR3 is TGTGCCAGCAGTTCGGCGTCCACTGAAGCTTTCTTT. Its protein is CASSSASTEAFF.

J is TRBJ2-3 and V is TRBV28, with 9 bases matching TRBD2. Germline CDR1 reads MDHEN; CDR2 reads SYDVKM. V was pared by 5 bases and J by 8 bases, with 14 bases of the junction left unmatched. CDR3 length: 16 amino acids. The CDR3 region is CASSPPPLAGRGTQYF. CDR3 DNA: TGTGCCAGCAGTCCCCCCCCTCTAGCGGGGAGGGGTACGCAGTATTTT.

V is TRBV6-6 and J is TRBJ1-5; D may be TRBD1 (6 bases). The V end lost 0 bases, the J end lost 6 bases, and 12 bases lay between the germline ends. This CDR3 spans 15 amino acids. Per germline, CDR1 MNHNY and CDR2 SVGAGI (reference sequence). This CDR3 is CASSYSRGVGQPQHF. The CDR3, as DNA: TGTGCCAGCAGTTACTCGAGGGGGGTGGGTCAGCCCCAGCATTTT.

The chain is built from TRBV2 and TRBJ2-3; D is ambiguous. Germline-derived CDR1 and CDR2 are SNHLY and FYNNEI. This CDR3 region has 15 residues. Between the trimmed V and J ends, which lost 4 bases and 6 bases, there was a span of 17 bases. CDR3: CASSAEAIDGDTQYF. In DNA, the CDR3 is TGTGCCAGCAGTGCGGAAGCTATAGATGGGGATACGCAGTATTTT.

J is TRBJ2-7 and V is TRBV5-1; D call uncertain. Per the germline V gene, CDR1 is SGHRS and CDR2 is YFSETQ. The V and J ends lost 0 bases and 3 bases respectively, with 10 bases between them. The CDR3 spans 14 residues. The CDR3 DNA reads TGCGCCAGCAGCTTGGAGTCCGGCTACTACGAGCAGTACTTC. Translating gives CASSLESGYYEQYF.

This clone showed up just once. The chain recombines TRBV5-1 with TRBJ2-7, with 7 bases matching TRBD2. The V gene end was trimmed by 4 bases and the J gene end by 9 bases; junction bases not matched to a gene: 16. The CDR3 is 15 amino acids. CDR1 is SGHRS and CDR2 is YFSETQ in the germline V gene. The CDR3 region has the DNA TGCGCCAGCAGCCGGGAGGCACCAACCTACGAGTGGCAGTACTTC. Translated, it gives CASSREAPTYEWQYF.

The chain uses TRBV15 and TRBJ2-5; perhaps TRBD1 as D (6 bases). CDR1 is LNHNV and CDR2 is YYDKDF in the germline V gene (reference sequence). The CDR3 length is 17 residues. Trimming removed 1 base at V and 0 bases at J, with 15 bases between. In nucleotides, the CDR3 is TGTGCCACCAGCAGAGGTGGGGGCCGAGGGAACCAAGAGACCCAGTACTTC. As protein: CATSRGGGRGNQETQYF.

This chain connects TRBV10-3 to TRBJ2-5; D unresolved. Trimming pared 0 bases from V and 2 bases from J, leaving 7 bases between. Per the germline V gene, CDR1 is ENHRY and CDR2 is SYGVKD. The CDR3 is 14 amino acids. CDR3 nucleotide sequence: TGTGCCATCAGTGAGTCGGCAGCTCAAGAGACCCAGTACTTC. Amino acids: CAISESAAQETQYF.

V and J are TRBV6-6 and TRBJ2-1; D unclear. The ends were cut back, 2 bases at V and 4 bases at J, with 6 bases in the middle. CDR3 length: 13 amino acids. Germline CDR1 is MNHNY and CDR2 is SVGAGI (reference sequence). CDR3 amino acids: CASSYAQYNEQFF. As DNA, the CDR3 is TGTGCCAGCAGTTACGCCCAGTACAATGAGCAGTTCTTC.

The gene calls are TRBV4-2 and TRBJ1-2; D is undetermined. Germline lookup yields CDR1 LGHNA and CDR2 YNFKEQ. CDR3 length: 13 amino acids. The V end was cut by 1 base, the J end by 1 base, with 4 bases between. The CDR3 loop is CASSQGGNYGYTF. CDR3 coding DNA: TGTGCCAGCAGCCAAGGGGGTAACTATGGCTACACCTTC.

The chain joins TRBV6-6 to TRBJ2-7; D is unclear. From germline, CDR1 is MNHNY and CDR2 SVGAGI (reference sequence). V shed 4 bases and J shed 3 bases, with 10 bases lying between them. CDR3 length: 13 amino acids. The CDR3 sequence: CASSFSLNYEQYF. DNA for the CDR3: TGTGCCAGCAGTTTCTCCCTCAACTACGAGCAGTACTTC.

The chain joins TRBV4-1 to TRBJ1-2; D not resolved. Per germline, CDR1 MGHRA and CDR2 YSYEKL. The germline V and J ends were trimmed by 2 bases and 4 bases, with 5 bases remaining between them. This CDR3 comprises 12 residues. The CDR3 DNA follows: TGCGCCAGCAGCCAACCTTCCTATGGCTACACCTTC. Translation: CASSQPSYGYTF.

The rearrangement links TRBV7-3 to TRBJ2-2, with 9 bases matching TRBD2. The CDR3 loop spans 15 amino acids. Per germline, CDR1 SGHTA and CDR2 FQGTGA. V lost 5 bases, J lost 3 bases, and 4 bases stayed unmatched. The CDR3 DNA reads TGTGCCAGCAGCCCAGCGGGGGGCCACACCGGGGAGCTGTTTTTT. The encoded protein is CASSPAGGHTGELFF.

In regard to this clone: Relative to the germline gene, one junction end is altered; a read error may explain this. This sequence joins TRBV20-1 and TRBJ2-3; 7 nucleotides match TRBD1. The CDR3 runs to 11 residues. Looked up from germline, CDR1 is DFQATT and CDR2 is SNEGSKA (reference sequence). This chain's CDR3 is CSGQGTDTQYF. In DNA, the CDR3 is TGTAGTGGACAGGGCACAGATACGCAGTATTTT.

J is TRBJ1-1 and V is TRBV5-1; unclear D gene. Trimming stripped 0 bases from V and 1 base from J, with 10 bases between. This CDR3 spans 15 amino acids. Germline CDR1 is SGHRS and CDR2 is YFSETQ. This CDR3 reads CASSLGQVGNTEAFF. CDR3 nucleotide sequence: TGCGCCAGCAGCTTGGGCCAGGTCGGGAACACTGAAGCTTTCTTT.

The CDR3 region is CAIRGDRGTDTQYF. In DNA form, the CDR3 reads TGTGCCATCCGGGGAGACAGGGGCACAGATACGCAGTATTTT. The chain is built from TRBV10-3 and TRBJ2-3; 7 bases are a match to TRBD1. The CDR3 extends over 14 amino acids. Germline V gene data show CDR1 as ENHRY and CDR2 as SYGVKD. The J segment lost 1 base and the V segment lost 8 bases, leaving 6 bases of the junction unmatched.

This clone has just one count. The V call is TRBV30, the J call TRBJ1-5, with D possibly matching TRBD1 (5 bases). V dropped 0 bases and J dropped 6 bases, with 9 bases sitting between them. The CDR3 is 13 residues long. CDR1 and CDR2 (germline): GTSNPN, SVGIG (reference sequence). CDR3 residues: CAWSVGEAQPQHF. The DNA of the CDR3 is TGTGCCTGGAGTGTAGGGGAGGCTCAGCCCCAGCATTTT. The full variable domain, with the rest looked up from reference TRBV30 and TRBJ1-5, is SQTIHQWPATLVQPVGSPLSLECTVEGTSNPNLYWYRQAAGRGLQLLFYSVGIGQISSEVPQNLSASRPQDRQFILSSKKLLLSDSGFYLCAWSVGEAQPQHFGDGTRLSIL.

The chain carries TRBV2 and TRBJ2-3; 13 positions agree with TRBD2. The CDR3 contains 16 residues. Germline assignment: CDR1 SNHLY and CDR2 FYNNEI. V was pared by 5 bases and J by 6 bases, with 8 bases of the junction left unmatched. The CDR3 DNA reads as TGTGCCAGCAGTCAACGGACTAGCGGGGGCGGGGATACGCAGTATTTT. Residues: CASSQRTSGGGDTQYF.

The chain carries TRBV5-1 and TRBJ2-1; the match to TRBD2 covers 14 bases. CDR1 is SGHRS, CDR2 YFSETQ, per germline. Germline trimming cut 3 bases from V and 5 bases from J; bases unmatched to any gene: 16. The CDR3 contains 20 residues. The CDR3 region is CASSSPGLAGATKLDNEQFF. In nucleotides, the CDR3 is TGCGCCAGCAGCTCCCCGGGACTAGCGGGGGCCACTAAATTAGACAATGAGCAGTTCTTC.

A single count supports this clone. This sequence joins TRBV6-5 and TRBJ1-6; 8 nucleotides line up with TRBD1. CDR1 and CDR2 from the germline V gene are MNHEY and SVGAGI. This CDR3 region has 14 residues. The junction had 5 bases not matched to a gene; V was cut back by 6 bases and J by 7 bases. This CDR3 reads CASSRGQLNSPLHF. The CDR3 DNA sequence: TGTGCCAGCAGCAGGGGGCAGTTGAATTCACCCCTCCACTTT.

The genes are TRBV5-4 and TRBJ2-3, with D perhaps TRBD2 (5 bases). The CDR3 runs to 13 residues. V gave up 2 bases and J gave up 6 bases, with 10 bases separating them. Germline V gives CDR1 SGHNT, CDR2 YYREEE (reference sequence). The CDR3 nucleotides read TGTGCCAGCAGCTTAGAGGGTGGGGATACGCAGTATTTT. This encodes CASSLEGGDTQYF. The whole variable domain, remainder taken from reference TRBV5-4 and TRBJ2-3, is ETGVTQSPTHLIKTRGQQVTLRCSSQSGHNTVSWYQQALGQGPQFIFQYYREEENGRGNFPPRFSGLQFPNYSSELNVNALELDDSALYLCASSLEGGDTQYFGPGTRLTVL.

This chain joins TRBV9 and TRBJ1-1; 7 nucleotides agree with TRBD1. After removal of 0 bases from V and 0 bases from J, the junction contained 5 bases not matched to a gene. The germline gives CDR1 SGDLS, CDR2 YYNGEE. The CDR3 length is 16 residues. The DNA of the CDR3 is TGTGCCAGCAGCGTAGGGACAGGATCCATGAACACTGAAGCTTTCTTT. This sequence encodes CASSVGTGSMNTEAFF.

The chain links TRBV2 to TRBJ2-1; D remains unclear. The CDR3 totals 15 residues. Trimming removed 1 base from V and 0 bases from J, with 7 bases in between. Germline V gene data show CDR1 as SNHLY and CDR2 as FYNNEI. This CDR3 reads CASSEDAASYNEQFF. CDR3 coding DNA: TGTGCCAGCAGTGAAGATGCGGCCTCCTACAATGAGCAGTTCTTC.